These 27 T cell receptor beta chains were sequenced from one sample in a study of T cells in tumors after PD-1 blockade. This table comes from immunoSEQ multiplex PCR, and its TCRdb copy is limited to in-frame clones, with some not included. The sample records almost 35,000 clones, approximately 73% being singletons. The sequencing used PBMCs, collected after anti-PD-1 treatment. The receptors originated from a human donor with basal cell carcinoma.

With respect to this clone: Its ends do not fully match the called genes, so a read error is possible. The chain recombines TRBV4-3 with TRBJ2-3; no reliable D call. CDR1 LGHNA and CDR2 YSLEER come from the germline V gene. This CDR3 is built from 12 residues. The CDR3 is CTSSQDMDTQYF. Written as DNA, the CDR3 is TGCACCAGCAGCCAAGATATGGATACGCAGTATTTT.

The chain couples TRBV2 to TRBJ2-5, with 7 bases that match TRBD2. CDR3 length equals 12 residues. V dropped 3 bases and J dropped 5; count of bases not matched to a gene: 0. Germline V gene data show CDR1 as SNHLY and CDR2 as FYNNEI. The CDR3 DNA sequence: TGTGCCAGCAGTGAGGGGGGGGAGACCCAGTACTTC. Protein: CASSEGGETQYF.

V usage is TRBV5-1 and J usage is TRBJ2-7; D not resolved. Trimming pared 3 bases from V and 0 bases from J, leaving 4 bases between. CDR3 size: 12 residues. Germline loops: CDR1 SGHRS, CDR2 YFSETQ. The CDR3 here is CASSYDSYEQYF. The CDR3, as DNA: TGCGCCAGCAGCTACGACTCCTACGAGCAGTACTTC.

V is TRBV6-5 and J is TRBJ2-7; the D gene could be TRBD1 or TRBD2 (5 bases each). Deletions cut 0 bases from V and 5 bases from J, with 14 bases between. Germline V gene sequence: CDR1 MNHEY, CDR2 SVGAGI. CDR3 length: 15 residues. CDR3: CASSYSLGRRNEQYF. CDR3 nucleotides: TGTGCCAGCAGTTACTCCCTGGGACGAAGGAACGAGCAGTACTTC.

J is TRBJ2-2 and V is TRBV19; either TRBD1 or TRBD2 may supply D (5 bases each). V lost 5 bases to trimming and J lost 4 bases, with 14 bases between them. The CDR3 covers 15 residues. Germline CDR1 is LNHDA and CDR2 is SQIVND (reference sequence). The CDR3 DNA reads TGTGCCAGTAGTGCCCAGGGTGGGGGCACCGGGGAGCTGTTTTTT. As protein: CASSAQGGGTGELFF.

In DNA form, the CDR3 reads TGTGCCAGCAGAAGAACAGGGGATAGCAATCAGCCCCAGCATTTT. This translates into CASRRTGDSNQPQHF. The chain recombines TRBV27 with TRBJ1-5; 7 bases match TRBD1. This CDR3 spans 15 amino acids. V lost 6 bases to trimming and J lost 0 bases; unmatched junction nucleotides: 5. Germline CDR1 and CDR2: MNHEY and SMNVEV (reference sequence).

CDR3 nucleotide sequence: TGTGCCAGTAGCCAAGAGCTACAGGGGGCACTCCAAGAGACCCAGTACTTC. Amino acids: CASSQELQGALQETQYF. The chain is built from TRBV19 and TRBJ2-5, with 9 bases fitting TRBD1. CDR1 is LNHDA, CDR2 SQIVND, per germline (reference sequence). Germline trimming cut 6 bases from V and 1 base from J; bases unmatched to any gene: 12. The CDR3 consists of 17 residues. Full variable domain (missing parts from reference TRBV19 and TRBJ2-5): DGGITQSPKYLFRKEGQNVTLSCEQNLNHDAMYWYRQDPGQGLRLIYYSQIVNDFQKGDIAEGYSVSREKKESFPLTVTSAQKNPTAFYLCASSQELQGALQETQYFGPGTRLLVL.

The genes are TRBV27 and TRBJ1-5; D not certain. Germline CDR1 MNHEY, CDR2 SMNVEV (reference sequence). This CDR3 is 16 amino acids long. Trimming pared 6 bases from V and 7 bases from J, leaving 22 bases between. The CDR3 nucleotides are TGTGCCAGCAGCCAATTTAGGGCTGTCGGAGGCCAGCCCCAGCATTTT. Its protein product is CASSQFRAVGGQPQHF.

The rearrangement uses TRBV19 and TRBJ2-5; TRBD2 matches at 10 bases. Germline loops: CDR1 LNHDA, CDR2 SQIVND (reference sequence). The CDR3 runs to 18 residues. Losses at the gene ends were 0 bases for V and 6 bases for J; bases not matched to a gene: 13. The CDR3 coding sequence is TGTGCCAGTAGTATAGATCTATATTTCGGGACTAGCGCGCAGACCCAGTACTTC. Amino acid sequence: CASSIDLYFGTSAQTQYF. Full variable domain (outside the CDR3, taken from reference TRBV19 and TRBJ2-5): DGGITQSPKYLFRKEGQNVTLSCEQNLNHDAMYWYRQDPGQGLRLIYYSQIVNDFQKGDIAEGYSVSREKKESFPLTVTSAQKNPTAFYLCASSIDLYFGTSAQTQYFGPGTRLLVL.

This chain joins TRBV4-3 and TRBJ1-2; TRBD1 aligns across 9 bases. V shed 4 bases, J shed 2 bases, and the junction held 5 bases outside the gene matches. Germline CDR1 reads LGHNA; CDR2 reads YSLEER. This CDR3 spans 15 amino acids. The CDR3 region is CASSPPGQGNYGYTF. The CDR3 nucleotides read TGCGCCAGCAGCCCCCCTGGACAGGGGAACTATGGCTACACCTTC.

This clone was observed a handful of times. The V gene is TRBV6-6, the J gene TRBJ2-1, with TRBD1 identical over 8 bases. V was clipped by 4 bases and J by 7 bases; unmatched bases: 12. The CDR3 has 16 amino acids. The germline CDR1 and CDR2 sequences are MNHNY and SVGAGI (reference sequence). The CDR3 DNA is TGTGCCAGCAGTTTAAATGGACAGGGATTGAGAAATGAGCAGTTCTTC. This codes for CASSLNGQGLRNEQFF.

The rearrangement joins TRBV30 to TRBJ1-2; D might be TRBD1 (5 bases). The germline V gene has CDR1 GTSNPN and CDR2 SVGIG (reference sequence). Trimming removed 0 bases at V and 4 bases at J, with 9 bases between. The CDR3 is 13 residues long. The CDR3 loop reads CAWSVQGAYGYTF. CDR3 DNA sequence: TGTGCCTGGAGTGTACAAGGGGCCTATGGCTACACCTTC.

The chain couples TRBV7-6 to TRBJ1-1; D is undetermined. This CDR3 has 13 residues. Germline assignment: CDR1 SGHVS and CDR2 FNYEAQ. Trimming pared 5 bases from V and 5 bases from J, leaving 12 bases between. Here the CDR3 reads CASSPGRSTEAFF. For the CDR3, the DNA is TGTGCCAGCAGCCCCGGCAGGTCGACTGAAGCTTTCTTT.

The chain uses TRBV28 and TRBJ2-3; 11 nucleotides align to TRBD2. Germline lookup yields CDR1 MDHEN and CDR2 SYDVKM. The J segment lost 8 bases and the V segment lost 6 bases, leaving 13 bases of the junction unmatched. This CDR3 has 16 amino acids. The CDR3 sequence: CASRETSGTLPLTQYF. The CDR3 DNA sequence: TGTGCCAGCAGAGAGACTAGCGGGACGCTCCCCCTTACGCAGTATTTT.

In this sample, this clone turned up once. CDR3 sequence: CASSLFGQTNYGYTF. CDR3 nucleotides: TGTGCCAGCAGTTTATTCGGACAGACTAACTATGGCTACACCTTC. The chain links TRBV28 to TRBJ1-2, with a possible D match to TRBD1 (6 bases). Germline V gene sequence: CDR1 MDHEN, CDR2 SYDVKM. The V end lost 1 base, the J end lost 0 bases, and 9 bases lay between the germline ends. The CDR3 is 15 residues long.

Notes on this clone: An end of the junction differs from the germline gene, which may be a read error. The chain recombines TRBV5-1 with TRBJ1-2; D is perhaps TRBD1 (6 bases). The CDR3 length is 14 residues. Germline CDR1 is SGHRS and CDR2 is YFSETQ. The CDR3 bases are TGCGCCTCCAGGGCGGGGGCGGGTAACGATGGCTACACCTTC. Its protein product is CASRAGAGNDGYTF. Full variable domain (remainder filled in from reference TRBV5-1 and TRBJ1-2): KAGVTQTPRYLIKTRGQQVTLSCSPISGHRSVSWYQQTPGQGLQFLFEYFSETQRNKGNFPGRFSGRQFSNSRSEMNVSTLELGDSALYLCASRAGAGNDGYTFGSGTRLTVV.

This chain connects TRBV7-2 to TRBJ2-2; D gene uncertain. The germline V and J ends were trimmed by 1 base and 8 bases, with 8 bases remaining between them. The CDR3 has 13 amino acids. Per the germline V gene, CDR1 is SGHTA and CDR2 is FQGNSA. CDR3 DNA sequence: TGTGCCAGCAGCTTAGAAGGTGGGGGGGAGCTGTTTTTT. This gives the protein CASSLEGGGELFF.

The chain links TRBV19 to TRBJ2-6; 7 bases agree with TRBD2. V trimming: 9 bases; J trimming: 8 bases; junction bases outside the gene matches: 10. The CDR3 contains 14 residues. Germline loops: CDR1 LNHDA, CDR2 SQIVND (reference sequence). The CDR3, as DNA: TGTGCCAGCACCCTTACGGGGGGAACCAACGTCCTGACTTTC. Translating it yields CASTLTGGTNVLTF.

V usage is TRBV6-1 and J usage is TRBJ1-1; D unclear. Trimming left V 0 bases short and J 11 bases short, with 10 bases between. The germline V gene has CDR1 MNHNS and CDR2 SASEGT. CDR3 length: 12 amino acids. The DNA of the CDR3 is TGTGCCAGCAGTGAAGCCTCCGCTACGGCTTTCTTT. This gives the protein CASSEASATAFF.

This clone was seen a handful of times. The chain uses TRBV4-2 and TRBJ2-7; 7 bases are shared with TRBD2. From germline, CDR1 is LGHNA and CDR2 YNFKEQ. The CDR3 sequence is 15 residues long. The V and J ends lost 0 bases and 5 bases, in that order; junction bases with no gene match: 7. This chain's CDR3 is CASSQEGPRGNEQYF. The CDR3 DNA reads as TGTGCCAGCAGCCAAGAAGGTCCGCGGGGGAACGAGCAGTACTTC.

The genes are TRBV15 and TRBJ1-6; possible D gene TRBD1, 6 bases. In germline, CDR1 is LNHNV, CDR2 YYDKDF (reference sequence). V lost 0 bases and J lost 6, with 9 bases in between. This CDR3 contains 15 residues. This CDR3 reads CATSRDRGANSPLHF. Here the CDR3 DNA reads TGTGCCACCAGCAGAGATCGGGGGGCTAATTCACCCCTCCACTTT.

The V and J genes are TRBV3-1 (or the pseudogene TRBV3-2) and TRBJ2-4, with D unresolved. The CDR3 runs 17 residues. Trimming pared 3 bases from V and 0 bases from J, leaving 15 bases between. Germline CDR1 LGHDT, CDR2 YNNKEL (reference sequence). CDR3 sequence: CASSQEPGPLAKNIQYF. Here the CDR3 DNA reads TGTGCCAGCAGCCAGGAGCCGGGTCCTCTAGCCAAAAACATTCAGTACTTC.

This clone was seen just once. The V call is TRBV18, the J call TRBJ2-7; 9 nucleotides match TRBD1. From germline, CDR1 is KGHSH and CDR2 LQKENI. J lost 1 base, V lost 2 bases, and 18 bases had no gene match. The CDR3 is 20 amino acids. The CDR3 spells CASSPRPGTGPLGLSYEQYF. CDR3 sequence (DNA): TGTGCCAGCTCACCAAGACCCGGGACAGGGCCCTTGGGCCTATCCTACGAGCAGTACTTC.

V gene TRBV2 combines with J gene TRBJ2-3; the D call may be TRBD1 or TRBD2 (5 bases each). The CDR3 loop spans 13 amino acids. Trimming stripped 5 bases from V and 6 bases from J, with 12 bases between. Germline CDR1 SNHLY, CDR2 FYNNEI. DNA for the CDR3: TGTGCCAGCAGTCGGGTCTGGGGGGATACGCAGTATTTT. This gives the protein CASSRVWGDTQYF.

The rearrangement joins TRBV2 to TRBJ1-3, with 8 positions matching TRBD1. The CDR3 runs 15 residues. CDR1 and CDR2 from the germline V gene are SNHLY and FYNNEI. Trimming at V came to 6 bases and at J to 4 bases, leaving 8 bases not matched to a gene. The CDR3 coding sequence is TGTGCCAGCAGCCTAATGACAGGGGCGGGAAACACCATATATTTT. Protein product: CASSLMTGAGNTIYF.

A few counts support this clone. The CDR3 DNA reads as TGTGCCAGCAGCTTCGGGACAGGTGGCACTGAAGCTTTCTTT. It encodes CASSFGTGGTEAFF. The rearrangement links TRBV13 to TRBJ1-1, with 8 bases matching TRBD1. Per germline, CDR1 PRHDT and CDR2 FYEKMQ (reference sequence). J gave up 4 bases and V 3 bases, and 4 bases lay outside the gene matches. This CDR3 has 14 residues.

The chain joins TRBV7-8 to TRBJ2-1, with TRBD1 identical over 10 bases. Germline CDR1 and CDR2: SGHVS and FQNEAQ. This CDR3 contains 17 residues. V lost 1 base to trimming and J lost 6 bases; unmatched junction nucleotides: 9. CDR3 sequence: CASSLGGQGRMSNEQFF. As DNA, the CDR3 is TGTGCCAGCAGCTTAGGGGGACAGGGGAGGATGAGCAATGAGCAGTTCTTC.